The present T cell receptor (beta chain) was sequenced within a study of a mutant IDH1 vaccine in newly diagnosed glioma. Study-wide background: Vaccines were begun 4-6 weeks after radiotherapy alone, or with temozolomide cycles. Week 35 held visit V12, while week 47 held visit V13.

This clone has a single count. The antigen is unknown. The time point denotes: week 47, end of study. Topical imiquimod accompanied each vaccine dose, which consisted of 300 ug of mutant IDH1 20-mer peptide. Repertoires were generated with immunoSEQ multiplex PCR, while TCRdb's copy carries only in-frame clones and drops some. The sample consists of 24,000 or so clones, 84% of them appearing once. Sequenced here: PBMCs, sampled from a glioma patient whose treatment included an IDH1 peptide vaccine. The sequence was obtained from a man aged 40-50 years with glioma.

CDR3 sequence: CASRTQGSASEQYF. CDR3 nucleotide sequence: TGTGCCAGTAGAACACAGGGCTCGGCCTCCGAGCAGTACTTC. The genes are TRBV19 and TRBJ2-7; TRBD1 might be the D (6 bases). The CDR3 length is 14 residues. V was shortened by 6 bases and J by 6 bases, with 18 bases between the two germline ends. Germline CDR1 is LNHDA and CDR2 is SQIVND (reference sequence).